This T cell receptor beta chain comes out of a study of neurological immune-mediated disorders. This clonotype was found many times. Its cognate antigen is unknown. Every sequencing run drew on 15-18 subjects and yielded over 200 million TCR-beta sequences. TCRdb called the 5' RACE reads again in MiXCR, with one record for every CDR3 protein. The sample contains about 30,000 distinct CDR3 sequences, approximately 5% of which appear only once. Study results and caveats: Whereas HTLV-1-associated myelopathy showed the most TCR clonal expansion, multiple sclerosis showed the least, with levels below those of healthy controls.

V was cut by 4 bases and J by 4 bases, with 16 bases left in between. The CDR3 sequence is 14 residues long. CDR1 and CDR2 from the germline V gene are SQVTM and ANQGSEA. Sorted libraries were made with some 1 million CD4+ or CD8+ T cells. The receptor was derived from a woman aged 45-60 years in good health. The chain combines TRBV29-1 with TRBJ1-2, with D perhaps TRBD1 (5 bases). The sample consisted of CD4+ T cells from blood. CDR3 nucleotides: TGCAGCGTTGCCCCGGGGGGGATGGGCTATGGCTACACCTTC. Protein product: CSVAPGGMGYGYTF.